The subject of this entry is one T cell receptor (beta chain). V gave up 2 bases and J gave up 3 bases; unmatched junction bases: 5. This CDR3 comprises 16 residues. Germline loops: CDR1 SGHTS, CDR2 YDEGEE. The sample belongs to a study of blood T cell repertoires in COVID-19. Assay: immunoSEQ multiplex PCR; the TCRdb copy retains only in-frame clones and omits some. In the table there are some 250,000 clones, roughly 90% of which are singletons. Self-reported history from a screening survey and questionnaire set each donor's cohort. This sequence was found in a man aged 40-50 years who had recovered from COVID-19. The V and J genes are TRBV5-8 and TRBJ1-4, with TRBD1 matching over 9 bases. Sequenced: PBMCs or T cells enriched from blood (not recorded which). CDR3 protein: CASSLRGQGPNEKLFF. Written as DNA, the CDR3 is TGTGCCAGCAGCTTACGGGGACAGGGTCCTAATGAAAAACTGTTTTTT.